This T cell receptor (beta chain) derives from a study of T cells in Graves' hyperthyroidism and ophthalmopathy. The study's findings and limits: Separation of ophthalmopathy from stable hyperthyroidism was achieved by a 13 V-J model. Peripheral blood also featured most of the thyroid clonotypes expanded above 0.001.

Germline V gene data show CDR1 as DFQATT and CDR2 as SNEGSKA (reference sequence). The CDR3 consists of 12 residues. Trimming took off 3 bases at V and 9 bases at J, with 9 bases between the two ends. Many counts were recorded for this clonotype. No antigen is known for it. The investigators amplified TCR beta CDR3 regions from RNA transcripts. RT-PCR in the first round (using the HTBI primer set) targeted the TCR CDR3. TCRdb reprocessed the multiplex PCR reads with MiXCR, giving one entry per CDR3 protein. Among around 800,000 distinct CDR3 sequences listed, roughly 40% were seen once. Specimen: blood. The sequence was collected from a man aged 18 to 30 with Graves' hyperthyroidism. The chain combines TRBV20-1 with TRBJ1-6; the D is unclear. CDR3 coding DNA: TGCAGTGCTAGCAACAAGGGTTCACCCCTCCACTTT. It encodes CSASNKGSPLHF.